What follows describes a single TCR beta chain. Sequencing was performed with immunoSEQ multiplex PCR; in TCRdb, only in-frame clones are kept and a portion is missing. The sample carries approximately 2,500 clones, under 90% recorded once. This sample stems from a study of brain metastases from non-small cell lung cancer. The CDR3 consists of 16 residues. Germline values: CDR1 SGHNT, CDR2 YENEEA. The V end lost 1 base, the J end lost 0 bases, and 13 bases lay between the germline ends. The rearrangement links TRBV11-3 to TRBJ2-7, with D possibly being TRBD2 (7 bases). Source material: tissue from a brain metastasis. This sequence was found in a donor aged 40 or older with non-small cell lung cancer. The CDR3 protein is CASSLGAGGASYEQYF. The CDR3 DNA reads as TGTGCCAGCAGCTTAGGGGCTGGGGGGGCCTCCTACGAGCAGTACTTC.